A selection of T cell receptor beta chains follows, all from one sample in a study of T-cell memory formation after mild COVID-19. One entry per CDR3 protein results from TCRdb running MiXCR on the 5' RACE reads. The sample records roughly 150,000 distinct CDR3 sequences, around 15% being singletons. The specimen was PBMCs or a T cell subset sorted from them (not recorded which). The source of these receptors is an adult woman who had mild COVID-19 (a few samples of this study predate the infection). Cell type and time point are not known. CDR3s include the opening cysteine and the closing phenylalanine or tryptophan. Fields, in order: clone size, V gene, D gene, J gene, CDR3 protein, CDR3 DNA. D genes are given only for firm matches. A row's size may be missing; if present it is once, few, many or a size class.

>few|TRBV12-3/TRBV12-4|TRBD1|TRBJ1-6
CASSPDRGLNNSPLHF
TGTGCCAGCAGCCCCGACAGGGGCTTAAATAATTCACCCCTCCACTTT
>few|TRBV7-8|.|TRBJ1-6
CASSSARTLHF
TGTGCCAGCAGCTCCGCCAGGACCCTCCACTTT
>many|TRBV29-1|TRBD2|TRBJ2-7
CSVWGAGTSGSYEQYF
TGCAGCGTCTGGGGGGCCGGGACTAGCGGCTCCTACGAGCAGTACTTC
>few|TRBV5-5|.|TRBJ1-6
CASSLEKGGNSPLHF
TGTGCCAGCAGCTTGGAAAAGGGAGGGAATTCACCCCTCCACTTT
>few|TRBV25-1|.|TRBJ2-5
CASSGLAYQETQYF
TGTGCCAGCAGTGGTCTAGCGTACCAAGAGACCCAGTACTTC
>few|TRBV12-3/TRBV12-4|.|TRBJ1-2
CASSLNNYGYTF
TGTGCCAGCAGTTTAAATAACTATGGCTACACCTTC
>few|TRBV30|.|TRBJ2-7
CAWSGLSGTYEQYF
TGTGCCTGGAGTGGGCTGAGCGGAACCTACGAGCAGTACTTC
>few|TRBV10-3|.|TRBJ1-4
CAISPGGNNEKLFF
TGTGCCATCAGCCCGGGAGGGAATAATGAAAAACTGTTTTTT
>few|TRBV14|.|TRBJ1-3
CASSQAGRGGNTIYF
TGTGCCAGCAGCCAAGCAGGGAGGGGTGGAAACACCATATATTTT
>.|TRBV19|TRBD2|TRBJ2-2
CASSLLAGDTGELFF
TGTGCCAGTAGCCTACTAGCGGGAGACACCGGGGAGCTGTTTTTT